This TCR beta chain was identified during a study of T cells in Graves' hyperthyroidism and ophthalmopathy. Graves' hyperthyroidism is called stable when ophthalmopathy does not progress within 18 months. Used for diagnoses were clinical symptoms, serum thyroxine and TRAb, thyroid ultrasound and orbital computed tomography. The PBMCs had their origin in 10 ml of fresh peripheral blood. With V trimmed by 5 bases and J by 4 bases, 7 bases remained unmatched. The CDR3 runs to 16 residues. Germline V gene lookup returns CDR1 SGHTA and CDR2 FQGTGA. Study-wide results and caveats: Most thyroid clonotypes expanded above 0.001 appeared in blood too.

Of note for this clonotype: Its target is not known. A much larger clone lies one base from this, so it may be a read error.

Regions amplified from RNA transcripts were the TCR beta CDR3 regions. Carried out on the TCR CDR3, a first-round RT-PCR used the HTBI primer set. Each CDR3 protein gets one entry after TCRdb re-called the multiplex PCR reads with MiXCR. Among roughly 200,000 distinct CDR3 sequences, approximately 20% were seen once, and the ten largest hold roughly 44%. Sequenced: blood. This receptor was taken from a man aged 35-49 years with Graves' hyperthyroidism. The gene calls are TRBV7-3 and TRBJ2-1, with 11 bases lining up with TRBD2. The CDR3 region has the DNA TGTGCCAGCAGCCAATTTAGACTAGCGGGGTACAATGAGCAGTTCTTC. The encoded protein is CASSQFRLAGYNEQFF.